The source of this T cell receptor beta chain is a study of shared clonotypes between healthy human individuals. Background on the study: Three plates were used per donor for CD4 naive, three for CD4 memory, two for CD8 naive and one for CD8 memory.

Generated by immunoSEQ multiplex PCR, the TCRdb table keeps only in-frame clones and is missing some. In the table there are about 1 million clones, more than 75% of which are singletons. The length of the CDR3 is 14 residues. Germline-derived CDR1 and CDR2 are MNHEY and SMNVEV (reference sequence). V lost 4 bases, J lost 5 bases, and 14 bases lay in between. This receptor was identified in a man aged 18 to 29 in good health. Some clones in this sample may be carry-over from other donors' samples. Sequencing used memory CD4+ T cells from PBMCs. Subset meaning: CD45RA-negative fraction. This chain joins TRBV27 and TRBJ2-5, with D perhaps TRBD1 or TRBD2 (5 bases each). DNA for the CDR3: TGTGCCAGCAGTTCCGGGGACCCTTACGAGACCCAGTACTTC. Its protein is CASSSGDPYETQYF.